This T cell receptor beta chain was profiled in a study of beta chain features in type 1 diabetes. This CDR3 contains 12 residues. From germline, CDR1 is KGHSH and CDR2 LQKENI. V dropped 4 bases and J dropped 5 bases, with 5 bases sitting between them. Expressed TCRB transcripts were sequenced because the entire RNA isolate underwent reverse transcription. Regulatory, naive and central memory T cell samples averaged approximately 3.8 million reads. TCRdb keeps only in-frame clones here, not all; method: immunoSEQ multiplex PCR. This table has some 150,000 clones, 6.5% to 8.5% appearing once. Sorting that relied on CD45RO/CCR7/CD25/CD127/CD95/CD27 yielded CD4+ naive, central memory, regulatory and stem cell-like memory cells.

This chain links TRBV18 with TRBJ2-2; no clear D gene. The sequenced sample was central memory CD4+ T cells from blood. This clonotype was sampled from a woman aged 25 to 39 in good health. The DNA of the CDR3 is TGTGCCAGCTCACGTCAAACCGGGGAGCTGTTTTTT. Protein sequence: CASSRQTGELFF.